The 18 T cell receptor beta chains listed next were all sequenced from one sample in a study of graft-versus-host responses after intestinal transplantation. Sequencing used immunoSEQ multiplex PCR; TCRdb keeps in-frame clones, though not all of them. The data contain almost 40,000 clones, 90% to 95% of them singletons. Their recognized antigens are unknown. The sequences come from unstimulated CD8+ T cells sorted from spleen or lymph node cells, collected before transplant. The source of these receptors is a human donor who was the organ donor for an intestinal transplant.

DNA of the CDR3: TGTGCCAGCAGTCCACAGGCTCCCTCCTACAATGAGCAGTTCTTC. Encoded protein: CASSPQAPSYNEQFF. J is TRBJ2-1 and V is TRBV28, with D perhaps TRBD1 (5 bases). Trimming left V 5 bases short and J 0 bases short, with 11 bases between. The germline V gene encodes CDR1 MDHEN and CDR2 SYDVKM. The CDR3 totals 15 residues.

The V gene is TRBV5-1, the J gene TRBJ2-7; D perhaps matches TRBD1 (6 bases). Germline-derived CDR1 and CDR2 are SGHRS and YFSETQ. The CDR3 runs 15 residues. Between the trimmed V and J ends, which lost 2 bases and 2 bases, there was a span of 14 bases. The CDR3 bases are TGCGCCAGCAGCTTATCCCGACAGGACCCCTACGAGCAGTACTTC. Amino acid sequence: CASSLSRQDPYEQYF.

The chain joins TRBV27 to TRBJ1-5, with a possible D match to TRBD1 (6 bases). Germline V lookup: CDR1 MNHEY, CDR2 SMNVEV (reference sequence). The CDR3 consists of 16 residues. The germline V and J ends were trimmed by 4 bases and 0 bases, with 13 bases remaining between them. The chain's CDR3 is CASSSYRDYSNQPQHF. CDR3 DNA: TGTGCCAGCAGTTCCTACAGGGATTATAGCAATCAGCCCCAGCATTTT.

The V gene is TRBV2, the J gene TRBJ1-5, with D perhaps TRBD1 (6 bases). V gave up 3 bases and J gave up 3 bases, with 12 bases separating them. The germline CDR1 and CDR2 sequences are SNHLY and FYNNEI. The CDR3 covers 15 residues. The CDR3 DNA follows: TGTGCCAGCAGTGATGGGGGGGGCACCAATCAGCCCCAGCATTTT. Its protein product is CASSDGGGTNQPQHF.

This clone rates as medium-sized. The V gene is TRBV7-9, the J gene TRBJ1-2, with D uncertain. The CDR3 has 14 residues. The V end was cut by 3 bases, the J end by 3 bases, with 11 bases between. The germline V gene has CDR1 SEHNR and CDR2 FQNEAQ (reference sequence). The chain's CDR3 is CASSFDYGYYGYTF. The CDR3 DNA reads as TGTGCCAGCAGCTTTGACTACGGGTACTATGGCTACACCTTC.

This chain connects TRBV19 to TRBJ2-1; 10 positions agree with TRBD2. The ends lost 6 bases at V and 9 bases at J; junction bases unmatched: 8. The CDR3 is 14 residues long. The germline V gene encodes CDR1 LNHDA and CDR2 SQIVND (reference sequence). Here the CDR3 DNA reads TGTGCCAGTAGAGAGCGGGGGGGCCCGGGTGAGCAGTTCTTC. Protein: CASRERGGPGEQFF.

The chain couples TRBV2 to TRBJ1-6; tentatively, D is TRBD1 (5 bases). The germline gives CDR1 SNHLY, CDR2 FYNNEI. Trimming removed 3 bases from V and 12 bases from J, with 6 bases in between. This CDR3 region has 11 residues. Written as DNA, the CDR3 is TGTGCCAGCAGTGAGAGGGGACCCCTCCACTTT. As protein: CASSERGPLHF.

The chain uses TRBV4-3 and TRBJ1-4; tentative D call: TRBD1 (5 bases). The CDR3 is 16 residues long. The germline gives CDR1 LGHNA, CDR2 YSLEER. Trimming pared 0 bases from V and 8 bases from J, leaving 16 bases between. The CDR3 DNA sequence: TGCGCCAGCAGCCAAGATGGAACAGGACGAGGCGAAAAACTGTTTTTT. It yields the protein CASSQDGTGRGEKLFF.

The gene calls are TRBV29-1 and TRBJ2-7; 9 bases are a match to TRBD1. CDR1 is SQVTM, CDR2 ANQGSEA, per germline. This CDR3 is built from 13 residues. V lost 6 bases, J lost 4 bases, and 7 bases stayed unmatched. The CDR3 sequence is CSVGSGQGYEQYF. CDR3 bases: TGCAGCGTCGGATCGGGACAGGGTTACGAGCAGTACTTC.

The chain employs TRBV19 and TRBJ1-1; D not resolved. Trimming stripped 4 bases from V and 0 bases from J, with 12 bases between. The CDR3 runs 15 residues. Germline values: CDR1 LNHDA, CDR2 SQIVND (reference sequence). The CDR3 loop reads CASSNTGPLNTEAFF. The CDR3, as DNA: TGTGCCAGTAGTAATACCGGACCGTTGAACACTGAAGCTTTCTTT.

To note about this clone: This specimen includes other DNA sequences encoding the same CDR3. This rearrangement joins TRBV6-5 to TRBJ2-2, with 8 bases matching TRBD1. Losses at the gene ends were 3 bases for V and 4 bases for J; bases not matched to a gene: 4. CDR3 length: 15 residues. Germline loops: CDR1 MNHEY, CDR2 SVGAGI. DNA of the CDR3: TGTGCCAGCAGTTATACGACAGGGGCCACCGGGGAGCTGTTTTTT. Its protein product is CASSYTTGATGELFF.

This clone appeared once. The chain is built from TRBV6-5 and TRBJ2-7; 9 nucleotides line up with TRBD1. CDR1 MNHEY and CDR2 SVGAGI come from the germline V gene. This CDR3 is 15 amino acids long. V gave up 4 bases and J gave up 3 bases; unmatched junction bases: 7. The CDR3: CASSFPGTGSYEQYF. In DNA, the CDR3 is TGTGCCAGCAGTTTCCCCGGGACAGGGAGCTACGAGCAGTACTTC.

The V gene is TRBV6-1, the J gene TRBJ2-2, with unresolved D. V was trimmed by 5 bases and J by 0 bases, leaving 10 bases between them. CDR3 length equals 15 residues. Germline V gene sequence: CDR1 MNHNS, CDR2 SASEGT. CDR3: CASSSWTANTGELFF. In DNA, the CDR3 is TGTGCCAGCAGTAGCTGGACGGCGAACACCGGGGAGCTGTTTTTT.

V and J are TRBV4-2 and TRBJ2-1; 11 bases agree with TRBD1. The V gene end was trimmed by 5 bases and the J gene end by 6 bases; junction bases not matched to a gene: 9. From germline, CDR1 is LGHNA and CDR2 YNFKEQ. The length of the CDR3 is 16 residues. CDR3 region: CASSEMTGTGGNEQFF. The CDR3 DNA follows: TGTGCCAGCAGCGAAATGACCGGGACAGGGGGCAATGAGCAGTTCTTC.

This clone was detected once. An end of the junction differs from the germline gene, which may be a read error. CDR3 protein: CASSSWGVDTQYF. The CDR3 bases are TGTGCTAGCAGCTCTTGGGGTGTAGATACGCAGTATTTT. This chain uses TRBV7-7 with TRBJ2-3; no definite D call. CDR3 length: 13 amino acids. Germline lookup yields CDR1 SSHAT and CDR2 FNYEAQ (reference sequence).

This rearrangement joins TRBV5-1 to TRBJ2-7; no reliable D call. V was shortened by 0 bases and J by 4 bases, with 8 bases between the two germline ends. The CDR3 spans 13 residues. Germline values: CDR1 SGHRS, CDR2 YFSETQ. Here the CDR3 reads CASSLAGVYEQYF. The CDR3 DNA reads TGCGCCAGCAGCTTGGCCGGAGTGTACGAGCAGTACTTC. The full variable domain, its missing parts supplied by reference TRBV5-1 and TRBJ2-7, is KAGVTQTPRYLIKTRGQQVTLSCSPISGHRSVSWYQQTPGQGLQFLFEYFSETQRNKGNFPGRFSGRQFSNSRSEMNVSTLELGDSALYLCASSLAGVYEQYFGPGTRLTVT.

This chain links TRBV10-3 with TRBJ1-4; D might be TRBD1 (6 bases). The CDR3 spans 15 residues. V lost 2 bases to trimming and J lost 8 bases, with 15 bases between them. Germline-derived CDR1 and CDR2 are ENHRY and SYGVKD. The DNA for the CDR3 is TGTGCCATCAGTGAGGGGGGCCCTAGGTCCGAAAAACTGTTTTTT. Translation: CAISEGGPRSEKLFF.

The V and J genes are TRBV4-3 and TRBJ1-4; no clear D gene. Between the trimmed V and J ends, which lost 0 bases and 6 bases, there was a span of 14 bases. Germline loops: CDR1 LGHNA, CDR2 YSLEER. The length of the CDR3 is 16 residues. CDR3 DNA: TGCGCCAGCAGCCAAGATTTGTGGGAAGAGGATGAAAAACTGTTTTTT. It yields the protein CASSQDLWEEDEKLFF.